These T cell receptor beta chains were read from a single sample in a study of blood T cell repertoires in COVID-19. Profiling relied on immunoSEQ multiplex PCR, and the TCRdb table lists in-frame clones only, not all of them. Here the sample spans about 300,000 clones, 85% to 90% being singletons. The sequenced sample was peripheral blood. These TCRs come from a woman aged 25 to 39 with COVID-19, enrolled during active disease. CDR3s include the opening cysteine and the closing phenylalanine or tryptophan. A D gene is named only where the DNA matches it firmly. Where a row states a size, it is once, few, many or the class of an expanded clone; other rows omit it.

j_gene,d_gene,abundance,v_gene,len,CDR3nt,CDR3aa
TRBJ1-2,TRBD1,.,TRBV7-8,17,TGTGCCAGCAGCTTCCGGGACAGGGGGCCCCTCGGTAATGGCTACACCTTC,CASSFRDRGPLGNGYTF
TRBJ1-3,TRBD1,.,TRBV28,15,TGTGCCAGCAGCGGGGGACAGTGGGAAGTAAACACCATATATTTT,CASSGGQWEVNTIYF
TRBJ1-1,TRBD1,once,TRBV7-9,16,TGTGCCAGCAGCTTATTACGACAGGGGACGGTCACTGAAGCTTTCTTT,CASSLLRQGTVTEAFF
TRBJ2-1,.,.,TRBV9,13,TGTGCCAGCAGCGCAGGGGCGAGCAATGAGCAGTTCTTC,CASSAGASNEQFF
TRBJ1-4,TRBD1,.,TRBV5-1,14,TGCGCCAGCAGCTACGGGACAGGGGCTGAAAAACTGTTTTTT,CASSYGTGAEKLFF
TRBJ2-3,TRBD2,.,TRBV7-9,17,TGTGCCAGCAGCTTGTATACTAGCGGGGGTGGCACAGATACGCAGTATTTT,CASSLYTSGGGTDTQYF
TRBJ1-2,TRBD1,.,TRBV7-9,14,TGTGCCATCCATCAGGGGGCAGGGAACTATGGCTACACCTTC,CAIHQGAGNYGYTF
TRBJ1-1,.,.,TRBV2,16,TGTGCCAGCAGTCCCCTAGGTGGAGCTAGCAACACTGAAGCTTTCTTT,CASSPLGGASNTEAFF
TRBJ1-2,.,.,TRBV19,15,TGTGCCAGTACTCTCATGGGGACACCCTTCTATGGCTACACCTTC,CASTLMGTPFYGYTF
TRBJ2-2,.,.,TRBV2,14,TGTGCCAGCTGTCAGGGGCCGAACACCGGGGAGCTGTTTTTT,CASCQGPNTGELFF
TRBJ1-2,.,.,TRBV7-9,14,TGTGCCAGCAGCTCGCCCCCAGAAAACTATGGCTACACCTTC,CASSSPPENYGYTF
TRBJ1-2,.,.,TRBV30,11,TGTGCCTGGAGTACTTTATATGGCTACACCTTC,CAWSTLYGYTF
TRBJ2-5,.,.,TRBV5-1,11,TGCGCCAGCTCACAGCAAGAGACCCAGTACTTC,CASSQQETQYF
TRBJ2-5,.,.,TRBV11-3,14,TGTGCCAGCAGCTTAAACAGGGAAATAGAGACCCAGTACTTC,CASSLNREIETQYF
TRBJ2-1,.,.,TRBV5-6,14,TGTGCCAGCAGCTTGGCGCAATTCGACCTCGGCCGGGTCTTC,CASSLAQFDLGRVF
TRBJ1-1,TRBD1,.,TRBV10-3,13,TGTGCCATCAGCGACAGGGGGGGCACTGAAGCTTTCTTT,CAISDRGGTEAFF
TRBJ2-7,.,.,TRBV7-9,18,TGTGCCAGCAGCTTAGCTGCGCCCCGGGGACGGAGGGACTACGAGCAGTACTTC,CASSLAAPRGRRDYEQYF
TRBJ1-3,.,.,TRBV4-2,15,TGTGCCAGCAGCCAAGTATTGAGCTCTGGAAACACCATATATTTT,CASSQVLSSGNTIYF
TRBJ1-2,.,few,TRBV15,15,TGTGCCACCAGCAGAGATAATGGCCGGACTTATGGCTACACCTTC,CATSRDNGRTYGYTF
TRBJ1-2,.,.,TRBV7-3,13,TGTGCCAGCAGCTTGGACTTAGGCTATGGCTACACCTTC,CASSLDLGYGYTF
TRBJ1-2,.,.,TRBV5-1,15,TGCGCCAGCAGCTTGGACGCGTCCTCTAACTATGGCTACACCTTC,CASSLDASSNYGYTF
TRBJ1-1,.,.,TRBV9,15,TGTGCCAGCAGCGTAGGTCCCAGCGGAGACACTGAAGCTTTCTTT,CASSVGPSGDTEAFF
TRBJ1-2,TRBD1,.,TRBV25-1,16,TGTGCCAGCAGTGAATATCAGGGCAGGGGGATGGATGGCTACACCTTC,CASSEYQGRGMDGYTF
TRBJ2-5,TRBD1,.,TRBV7-2,13,TGTGCCAGCAGTTTTCAGGAGACAGGGGCCCAGTACTTC,CASSFQETGAQYF